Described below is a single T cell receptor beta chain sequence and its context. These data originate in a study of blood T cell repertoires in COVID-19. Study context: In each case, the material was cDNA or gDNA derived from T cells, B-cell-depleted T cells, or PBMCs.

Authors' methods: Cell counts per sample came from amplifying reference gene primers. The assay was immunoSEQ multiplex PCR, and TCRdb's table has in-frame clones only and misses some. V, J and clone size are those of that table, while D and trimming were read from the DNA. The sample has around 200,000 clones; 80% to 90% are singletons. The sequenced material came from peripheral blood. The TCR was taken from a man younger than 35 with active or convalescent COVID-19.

The DNA for the CDR3 is TGTGCCAGCAGCACTTACGCCCCCTATGGCTACACCTTC. This translates into CASSTYAPYGYTF. V and J are TRBV5-6 and TRBJ1-2; D unresolved. This CDR3 is built from 13 residues. Germline values: CDR1 SGHDT, CDR2 YYEEEE. Trimming took off 4 bases at V and 4 bases at J, with 11 bases between the two ends.